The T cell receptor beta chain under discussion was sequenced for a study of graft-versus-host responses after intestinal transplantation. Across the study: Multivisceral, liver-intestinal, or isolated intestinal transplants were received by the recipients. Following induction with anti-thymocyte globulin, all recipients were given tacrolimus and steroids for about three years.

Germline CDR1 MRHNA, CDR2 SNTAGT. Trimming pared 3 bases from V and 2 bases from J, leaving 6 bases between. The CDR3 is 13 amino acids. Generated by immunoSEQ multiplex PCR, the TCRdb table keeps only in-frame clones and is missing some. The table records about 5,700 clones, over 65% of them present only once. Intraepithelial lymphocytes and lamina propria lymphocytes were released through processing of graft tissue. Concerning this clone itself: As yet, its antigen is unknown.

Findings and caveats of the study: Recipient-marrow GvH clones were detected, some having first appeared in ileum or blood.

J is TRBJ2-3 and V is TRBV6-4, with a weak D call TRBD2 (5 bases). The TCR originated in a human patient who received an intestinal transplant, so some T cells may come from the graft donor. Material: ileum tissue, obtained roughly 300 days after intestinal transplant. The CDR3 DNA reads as TGTGCCAGCAGTGAGAGGGCCACAGATACGCAGTATTTT. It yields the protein CASSERATDTQYF.